A single T cell receptor (beta chain) is shown here with its context. The antigen is not known. Germline-derived CDR1 and CDR2 are SQVTM and ANQGSEA. Between the trimmed V and J ends, which lost 7 bases and 4 bases, there was a span of 19 bases. The CDR3 runs to 14 residues. This record belongs to a study of T cell responses to AZD1222 COVID-19 vaccine. Study-wide results and caveats: Possibly, clonal diversity was underestimated; donors were largely white British and included more females. Only five or six individuals given AZD1222 were seropositive at baseline. CD4 TCRs associated with vaccination spanned spike, dominating at 160-218 and 743-854.

Libraries were prepared by immunoSEQ multiplex PCR; TCRdb keeps only in-frame clonotypes and omits some of them. This sample has approximately 110,000 clones, with around 94% found just once. The receptor comes from an adult in good health. The V gene is TRBV29-1, the J gene TRBJ2-5; D is possibly TRBD2 (6 bases). This specimen consisted of peripheral blood, obtained on day 0 of AZD1222 vaccination. DNA of the CDR3: TGCAGCGCCGCCCATGGGACTTCGGGAGAGACCCAGTACTTC. Translating gives CSAAHGTSGETQYF.